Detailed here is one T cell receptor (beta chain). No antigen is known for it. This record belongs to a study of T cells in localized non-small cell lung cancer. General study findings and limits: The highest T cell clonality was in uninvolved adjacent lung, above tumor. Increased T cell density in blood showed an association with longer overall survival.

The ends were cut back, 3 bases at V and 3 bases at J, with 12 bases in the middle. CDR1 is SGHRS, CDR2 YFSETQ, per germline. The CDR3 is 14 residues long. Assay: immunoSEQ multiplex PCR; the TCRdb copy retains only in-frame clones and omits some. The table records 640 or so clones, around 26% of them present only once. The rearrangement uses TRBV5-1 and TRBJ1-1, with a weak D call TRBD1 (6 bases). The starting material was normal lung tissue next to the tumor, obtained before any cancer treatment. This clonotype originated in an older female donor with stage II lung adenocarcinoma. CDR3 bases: TGCGCCAGCAGCTCCGGACAGATGTACACTGAAGCTTTCTTT. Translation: CASSSGQMYTEAFF.